One sample yielded the 12 T cell receptor beta chains listed below, sequenced in a study of response to subunit inactivated influenza vaccine. TCRdb passed the RT-PCR reads through MiXCR, listing each CDR3 protein once. The sample includes 400,000 to 550,000 distinct CDR3 sequences, around 25% of them seen just once. Material: CD4+ T cells sorted from PBMCs, obtained less than 6 days after vaccination. These receptors were obtained from a man in his fifties or sixties who received an inactivated influenza vaccine.

V and J are TRBV12-3 or TRBV12-4 and TRBJ2-2, with TRBD1 as a possible D gene (6 bases). This CDR3 is built from 16 residues. The V gene lost 0 bases and the J gene lost 0 bases, with 8 bases spanning the gap. CDR3 residues: CASSLAGAANTGELFF. CDR3 sequence (DNA): TGTGCCAGCAGTTTAGCGGGGGCGGCGAACACCGGGGAGCTGTTTTTT.

In its sample, this clonotype was seen a few times. This rearrangement joins TRBV7-2 to TRBJ2-5; D gene uncertain. Germline V gene sequence: CDR1 SGHTA, CDR2 FQGNSA. Trimming removed 5 bases at V and 5 bases at J, with 12 bases between. This CDR3 comprises 13 residues. The CDR3 spells CASSPWSRETQYF. The CDR3 bases are TGTGCCAGCAGCCCGTGGAGCAGGGAGACCCAGTACTTC. Variable domain in full (rest from reference TRBV7-2 and TRBJ2-5): GAGVSQSPSNKVTEKGKDVELRCDPISGHTALYWYRQSLGQGLEFLIYFQGNSAPDKSGLPSDRFSAERTGGSVSTLTIQRTQQEDSAVYLCASSPWSRETQYFGPGTRLLVL.

In its sample, this clonotype was seen a few times. The rearrangement uses TRBV4-3 and TRBJ1-4, with 11 bases matching TRBD1. CDR3 size: 15 residues. Germline loops: CDR1 LGHNA, CDR2 YSLEER. V was clipped by 3 bases and J by 7 bases; unmatched bases: 4. CDR3 in amino acids: CASSQGQGGSEKLFF. In DNA form, the CDR3 reads TGCGCCAGCAGCCAGGGACAGGGGGGAAGTGAAAAACTGTTTTTT.

This clonotype was picked up a small number of times. The chain is built from TRBV5-1 and TRBJ2-6, with TRBD1 matching 8 bases. Per germline, CDR1 SGHRS and CDR2 YFSETQ. There are 17 residues in the CDR3. Trimming cost V 4 bases and J 4 bases; bases outside gene matches: 10. The CDR3 coding sequence is TGCGCCAGCAGCCCCGGACAGGGTGGGTTGGGGGCCAACGTCCTGACTTTC. Its protein product is CASSPGQGGLGANVLTF.

The J gene is TRBJ2-1, the V gene TRBV24-1; D ambiguous. The CDR3 has 14 residues. The V end lost 3 bases, the J end lost 6 bases, and 11 bases lay between the germline ends. The V gene's germline CDR1 is KGHDR and CDR2 SFDVKD. CDR3 sequence reads: CATSDDILVNEQFF. For the CDR3, the DNA is TGTGCCACCAGTGATGACATATTAGTCAATGAGCAGTTCTTC.

The chain carries TRBV4-3 and TRBJ2-1, with D tentatively TRBD2 (5 bases). The V gene's germline CDR1 is LGHNA and CDR2 YSLEER. The CDR3 runs 17 residues. The V end was cut by 2 bases, the J end by 0 bases, with 14 bases between. In DNA form, the CDR3 reads TGCGCCAGCAGCCAACAACTAGATTCCAGCTCCTACAATGAGCAGTTCTTC. The encoded protein is CASSQQLDSSSYNEQFF.

This clonotype showed up just a few times. The gene calls are TRBV28 and TRBJ2-7; a possible D gene is TRBD2 (6 bases). The CDR3 sequence is 16 residues long. Deletions cut 4 bases from V and 7 bases from J, with 23 bases between. Germline lookup yields CDR1 MDHEN and CDR2 SYDVKM. CDR3 coding DNA: TGTGCCAGCAGTTACCACCGGGAGTACGGGCACAAGGAGCAGTACTTC. Residues: CASSYHREYGHKEQYF.

The chain joins TRBV29-1 to TRBJ2-7, with D possibly TRBD2 on 6 matching bases. The CDR3 sequence is 13 residues long. Germline CDR1 is SQVTM and CDR2 is ANQGSEA. Between the trimmed V and J ends, which lost 4 bases and 2 bases, there was a span of 12 bases. The chain's CDR3 is CSVVSGVAYEQYF. The CDR3, as DNA: TGCAGCGTTGTCTCGGGGGTGGCCTACGAGCAGTACTTC.

The gene calls are TRBV18 and TRBJ2-5, with 7 bases matching TRBD1. The V gene end was trimmed by 6 bases and the J gene end by 2 bases; junction bases not matched to a gene: 9. Germline CDR1 and CDR2: KGHSH and LQKENI. The CDR3 consists of 15 residues. CDR3 bases: TGTGCCAGCTCTCGACAGGGACCCATTCAAGAGACCCAGTACTTC. Translating gives CASSRQGPIQETQYF.

Ten or more counts support this clonotype. The chain couples TRBV5-5 to TRBJ2-1; no firm D call. The CDR3 length is 15 residues. Germline CDR1 reads SGHKS; CDR2 reads YYEKEE (reference sequence). Trimming stripped 0 bases from V and 0 bases from J, with 7 bases between. The CDR3, as DNA: TGTGCCAGCAGCTTGGGAGAAAGCTCCTACAATGAGCAGTTCTTC. Translating it yields CASSLGESSYNEQFF. The full variable domain, its missing parts supplied by reference TRBV5-5 and TRBJ2-1, is DAGVTQSPTHLIKTRGQQVTLRCSPISGHKSVSWYQQVLGQGPQFIFQYYEKEERGRGNFPDRFSARQFPNYSSELNVNALLLGDSALYLCASSLGESSYNEQFFGPGTRLTVL.

The rearrangement joins TRBV2 to TRBJ2-3; D tentatively reads TRBD1 or TRBD2 (6 bases each). Germline-derived CDR1 and CDR2 are SNHLY and FYNNEI. CDR3 length: 14 residues. V was shortened by 7 bases and J by 2 bases, with 13 bases between the two germline ends. Here the CDR3 reads CASKARGDTDTQYF. The DNA of the CDR3 is TGTGCCAGCAAGGCAAGGGGGGACACAGATACGCAGTATTTT.

This clonotype was seen a handful of times. The chain carries TRBV4-3 and TRBJ1-5; unclear D gene. Germline V gives CDR1 LGHNA, CDR2 YSLEER. CDR3 length: 15 amino acids. Trimming shortened V by 0 bases and J by 7 bases, and 13 bases separated the two germline ends. CDR3 DNA: TGCGCCAGCAGCCAAGATGGAGGGAGGGAGCAGCCCCAGCATTTT. It yields the protein CASSQDGGREQPQHF.